Following are 17 T cell receptor beta chains from one sample sequenced in a study of regulatory T cells in long-lasting Graves disease. Libraries of TCR beta came from iRepertoire HTBI primers plus Arm-PCR of CDR3 regions. TCRdb ran MiXCR on the multiplex PCR reads and lists one entry per CDR3 protein. The table records approximately 690,000 distinct CDR3 sequences, 30% of them present only once. This sample's time point: persistent/refractory GD, antithyroid drugs over 5 years with positive TRAb. The TCR library was made from RNA that had been extracted from PBMCs in TRIzol. Sequencing was performed on peripheral blood mononuclear cells (PBMCs), taken when the disease was refractory, from a patient treated with antithyroid drugs. These receptors came from a female donor with Graves disease.

This clonotype was detected a few times. The genes are TRBV11-2 and TRBJ1-1; D not certain. The CDR3 runs to 12 residues. V shed 5 bases and J shed 8 bases, with 12 bases lying between them. CDR1 and CDR2 (germline): SGHAT, FQNNGV. The CDR3 reads CASSQGVGEAFF. In DNA, the CDR3 is TGTGCCAGCAGCCAAGGAGTGGGAGAAGCTTTCTTT.

This sequence joins TRBV20-1 and TRBJ1-5; a weak D match, TRBD1 (5 bases). V lost 3 bases, J lost 7 bases, and 13 bases lay in between. The CDR3 is 13 amino acids. The germline gives CDR1 DFQATT, CDR2 SNEGSKA (reference sequence). The DNA of the CDR3 is TGCAGTGCTAGGGCGACAGTTACGCAGCCCCAGCATTTT. This encodes CSARATVTQPQHF.

This clonotype was picked up many times. The V call is TRBV28, the J call TRBJ2-7; unclear D gene. V was cut by 4 bases and J by 3 bases, with 7 bases left in between. Per germline, CDR1 MDHEN and CDR2 SYDVKM. This CDR3 spans 12 amino acids. CDR3 sequence (DNA): TGTGCCAGCAGTTCCTTCGTCTACGAGCAGTACTTC. Encoded protein: CASSSFVYEQYF.

The chain employs TRBV13 and TRBJ1-2, with D possibly being TRBD1 (6 bases). The CDR3 sequence is 16 residues long. V lost 1 base and J 4 bases, leaving 16 bases between the germline ends. Germline-derived CDR1 and CDR2 are PRHDT and FYEKMQ (reference sequence). The CDR3 nucleotides are TGTGCCAGCAGCTTAGCCGGGGACACTCTGACCTATGGCTACACCTTC. This encodes CASSLAGDTLTYGYTF. The whole variable domain, filled in from reference TRBV13 and TRBJ1-2, reads AAGVIQSPRHLIKEKRETATLKCYPIPRHDTVYWYQQGPGQDPQFLISFYEKMQSDKGSIPDRFSAQQFSDYHSELNMSSLELGDSALYFCASSLAGDTLTYGYTFGSGTRLTVV.

In this sample, this clonotype turned up many times. V gene TRBV6-1 combines with J gene TRBJ1-1; D is unresolved. The germline V and J ends were trimmed by 10 bases and 4 bases, with 16 bases remaining between them. The CDR3 covers 13 residues. The germline V gene encodes CDR1 MNHNS and CDR2 SASEGT. The CDR3 DNA reads TGTGCCACCCGTGCAGGTCGGAGCACTGAAGCTTTCTTT. This codes for CATRAGRSTEAFF.

V and J are TRBV6-1 and TRBJ1-1, with 8 bases identical to TRBD1. Germline lookup yields CDR1 MNHNS and CDR2 SASEGT. The CDR3 loop spans 15 amino acids. V was clipped by 7 bases and J by 4 bases; unmatched bases: 11. This chain's CDR3 is CASTPGGRGLTEAFF. The CDR3 coding sequence is TGTGCCAGCACCCCCGGGGGCAGGGGGCTCACTGAAGCTTTCTTT.

This clonotype has a handful of counts. The V gene is TRBV6-1, the J gene TRBJ2-7, with TRBD1 matching over 10 bases. The junction had 9 bases not matched to a gene; V was cut back by 7 bases and J by 6 bases. This CDR3 spans 14 amino acids. The V gene's germline CDR1 is MNHNS and CDR2 SASEGT. CDR3 amino acids: CASNGQGGLLEQYF. The CDR3 region has the DNA TGTGCCAGCAACGGACAGGGGGGGCTCCTCGAGCAGTACTTC.

The chain recombines TRBV19 with TRBJ1-1, with D maybe TRBD1 (6 bases). Trimming removed 6 bases at V and 0 bases at J, with 11 bases between. Germline lookup yields CDR1 LNHDA and CDR2 SQIVND (reference sequence). The CDR3 length is 14 residues. The DNA for the CDR3 is TGTGCCAGTAGGAAGGACAGTTTGAACACTGAAGCTTTCTTT. Amino acid sequence: CASRKDSLNTEAFF.

This clonotype was counted a few times. Germline and junction disagree at one end, which may indicate a read error. The CDR3 sequence is CAGSPITFEAFF. CDR3 DNA: TGTGCCGGCAGCCCGATCACCTTTGAGGCTTTCTTT. This sequence joins TRBV7-6 and TRBJ1-1; D is uncertain. Germline CDR1 SGHVS, CDR2 FNYEAQ. This CDR3 has 12 residues. Together with reference TRBV7-6 and TRBJ1-1, the CDR3 gives the full variable domain: GAGVSQSPRYKVTKRGQDVALRCDPISGHVSLYWYRQALGQGPEFLTYFNYEAQQDKSGLPNDRFSAERPEGSISTLTIQRTEQRDSAMYRCAGSPITFEAFFGQGTRLTVV.

The rearrangement links TRBV2 to TRBJ1-5; unclear D gene. There are 14 residues in the CDR3. Trimming took 1 base from V and 0 from J, leaving 4 bases between them. Germline CDR1 is SNHLY and CDR2 is FYNNEI. CDR3 nucleotide sequence: TGTGCCAGCAGTGAAGATAATAGCAATCAGCCCCAGCATTTT. Translation gives CASSEDNSNQPQHF.

This clonotype has a count of ten or more. V is TRBV7-3 and J is TRBJ2-7; 7 bases map to TRBD2. Trimming at V came to 0 bases and at J to 6 bases, leaving 2 bases not matched to a gene. This CDR3 has 13 amino acids. Germline V lookup: CDR1 SGHTA, CDR2 FQGTGA. Written as DNA, the CDR3 is TGTGCCAGCAGCTTAACGCCGGGGGGCGAGCAGTACTTC. It is translated as CASSLTPGGEQYF. Using reference TRBV7-3 and TRBJ2-7 for the parts outside the CDR3, the full variable domain is GAGVSQTPSNKVTEKGKYVELRCDPISGHTALYWYRQSLGQGPEFLIYFQGTGAADDSGLPNDRFFAVRPEGSVSTLKIQRTERGDSAVYLCASSLTPGGEQYFGPGTRLTVT.

This clonotype was recorded at least ten times. This chain joins TRBV3-1 and TRBJ1-4; perhaps TRBD1 as D (5 bases). Germline lookup yields CDR1 LGHDT and CDR2 YNNKEL (reference sequence). CDR3 length equals 14 residues. The germline V and J ends were trimmed by 3 bases and 8 bases, with 13 bases remaining between them. The CDR3 protein is CASSHRDRIEKLFF. The CDR3 DNA sequence: TGTGCCAGCAGCCACCGGGACCGTATCGAAAAACTGTTTTTT.

This clonotype was seen only a few times. In nucleotides, the CDR3 is TGTGCCAGCAGTTTAGGTCTAGGGGGGAAAGAGACCCAGTACTTC. Its translation is CASSLGLGGKETQYF. V gene TRBV27 combines with J gene TRBJ2-5; the D gene could be TRBD1 or TRBD2 (6 bases each). The V end was cut by 2 bases, the J end by 3 bases, with 13 bases between. Germline CDR1 reads MNHEY; CDR2 reads SMNVEV (reference sequence). The CDR3 has 15 amino acids.

The chain couples TRBV2 to TRBJ2-7; the D is unclear. V dropped 6 bases and J dropped 1 base, with 4 bases sitting between them. This CDR3 is built from 11 residues. Germline CDR1 SNHLY, CDR2 FYNNEI. DNA of the CDR3: TGTGCCAGCAGGAGATCCTACGAGCAGTACTTC. Its protein product is CASRRSYEQYF.

The rearrangement links TRBV20-1 to TRBJ1-3; maybe TRBD1 (6 bases). Germline V gene sequence: CDR1 DFQATT, CDR2 SNEGSKA (reference sequence). CDR3 length: 17 residues. V lost 6 bases, J lost 0 bases, and 21 bases lay in between. The CDR3 protein is CSAPSLDSGHSGNTIYF. As DNA, the CDR3 is TGCAGTGCCCCCTCCCTGGACAGTGGCCACTCTGGAAACACCATATATTTT.

This clonotype was detected only a few times. CDR3 residues: CATSPVAEKLFF. CDR3 in DNA: TGTGCCACCAGCCCGGTAGCCGAAAAACTGTTTTTT. J is TRBJ1-4 and V is TRBV15; D remains ambiguous. This CDR3 contains 12 residues. The ends were cut back, 5 bases at V and 8 bases at J, with 9 bases in the middle. Germline loops: CDR1 LNHNV, CDR2 YYDKDF (reference sequence).

This chain links TRBV20-1 with TRBJ1-6; possibly TRBD1 for D (5 bases). CDR3 length: 15 residues. Trimming took 6 bases from V and 1 from J, leaving 13 bases between them. Germline CDR1 reads DFQATT; CDR2 reads SNEGSKA (reference sequence). Written as DNA, the CDR3 is TGCAGTGCACAACCGGCAGGGTCCTATAATTCACCCCTCCACTTT. It translates to CSAQPAGSYNSPLHF.